Listed below are T cell receptor beta chains from one sample, sequenced in a study of blood T cell repertoires in COVID-19. TCRdb's copy holds only in-frame clones and misses some; the assay was immunoSEQ multiplex PCR. The table shows approximately 120,000 clones, with more than 80% occurring only once. Sequencing was performed on peripheral blood. These receptors were obtained from a woman older than 75 with COVID-19, enrolled during active disease. The CDR3 runs from the conserved cysteine through the conserved F or W.

TRBV2 CASGRVSGNTIYF
TRBV4-2 CASSQGGTVFYGYTF
TRBV4-2 CASSQVPFRGREYGYTF
TRBV5-4 CASSPFRGNSPLHF
TRBV5-1 CASSHRGGDGELFF
TRBV18 CASSTTGLSNEQFF
TRBV27 CASSVARGELFF
TRBV13 CASSFRGTTTGELFF
TRBV7-2 CASRLTSGANTGELFF
TRBV15 CATSSLPGQPQHF
TRBV18 CASSPQGAGGPLHF
TRBV19 CASSIPSVGGELFF
TRBV6-5 CASSPGTGNTEAFF
TRBV4-2 CASSQERPGGSPPDEQYF
TRBV6-2/TRBV6-3 CASSRTGDYEQYF
TRBV3-1/TRBV3-2 CASSQGPTGELFF
TRBV28 CASSFPGRGRETQYF
TRBV5-6 CASSLGQLNSPLHF
TRBV6-5 CASSSYGRNGQPQHF
TRBV28 CASTSTSSLSLYF
TRBV19 CASSSGTSGRAADTQYF
TRBV19 CASSTPPRHYEQYF
TRBV4-3 CASSQELQDTEAFF
TRBV4-3 CASSRRTGGSAASRETQYF
TRBV18 CASSPLQGQETQYF
TRBV28 CASRGGGAITPQHF
TRBV7-8 CASSRSGGFTDTQYF
TRBV29-1 CSGGTGNYGYTF
TRBV19 CASSATGGRTAAFF
TRBV7-2 CASSSKPGQGPNEQFF
TRBV6-5 CASSYSEIRNSPLHF
TRBV28 CASRGGTVNGYTF
TRBV27 CASRGRVGTGELFF
TRBV4-1 CASSQALTGINEQYF
TRBV10-1 CASSVHQEKLFF
TRBV21-1 CASSKGRGRENEQFF
TRBV7-8 CASSKNTDRVYTF
TRBV6-5 CASTQGLSGNTIYF
TRBV11-2 CASSRGGSTYEQYF
TRBV2 CASSFPETQYF
TRBV28 CASSLIRGDNSPLHF
TRBV5-1 CASAPGQYGYTF
TRBV6-1 CASSEAARGTQYF
TRBV5-1 CASKAETGELFF
TRBV2 CARAGTTSGNTIYF
TRBV15 CATSRDLGGATNEKLFF
TRBV19 CASSIGGLAGVLNTGELFF